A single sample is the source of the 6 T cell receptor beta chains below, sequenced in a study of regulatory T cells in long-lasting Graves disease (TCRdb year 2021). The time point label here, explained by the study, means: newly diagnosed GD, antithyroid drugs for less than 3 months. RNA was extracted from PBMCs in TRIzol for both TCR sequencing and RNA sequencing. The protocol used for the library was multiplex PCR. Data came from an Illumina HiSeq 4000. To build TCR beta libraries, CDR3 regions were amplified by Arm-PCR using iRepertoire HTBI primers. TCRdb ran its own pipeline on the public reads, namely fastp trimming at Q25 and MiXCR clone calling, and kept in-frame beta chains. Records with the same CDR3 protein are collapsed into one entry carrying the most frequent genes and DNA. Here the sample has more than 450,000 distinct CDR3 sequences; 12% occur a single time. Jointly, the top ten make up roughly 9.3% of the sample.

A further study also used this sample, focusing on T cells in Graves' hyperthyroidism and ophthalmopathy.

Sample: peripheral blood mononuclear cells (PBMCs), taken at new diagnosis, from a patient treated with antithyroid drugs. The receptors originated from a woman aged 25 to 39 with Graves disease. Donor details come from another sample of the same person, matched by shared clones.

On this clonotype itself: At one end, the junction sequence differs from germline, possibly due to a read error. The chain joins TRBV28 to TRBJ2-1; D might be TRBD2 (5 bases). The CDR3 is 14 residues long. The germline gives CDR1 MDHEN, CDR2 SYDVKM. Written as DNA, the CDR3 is TGTGCCAGCAGCCGAACCGGGCCCCCCGGGGAGCGGTTCTTC. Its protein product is CASSRTGPPGERFF.

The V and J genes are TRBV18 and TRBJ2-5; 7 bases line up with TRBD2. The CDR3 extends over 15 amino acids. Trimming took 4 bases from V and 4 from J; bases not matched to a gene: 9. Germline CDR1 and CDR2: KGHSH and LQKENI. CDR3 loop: CASSLPQGGRETQYF. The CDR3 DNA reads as TGTGCCAGCTCACTTCCTCAGGGAGGGCGAGAGACCCAGTACTTC.

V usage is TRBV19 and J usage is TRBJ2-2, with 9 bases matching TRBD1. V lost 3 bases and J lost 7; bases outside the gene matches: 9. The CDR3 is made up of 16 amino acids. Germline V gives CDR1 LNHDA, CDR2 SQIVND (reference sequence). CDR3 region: CASSISGTGWDGELFF. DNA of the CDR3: TGTGCCAGTAGTATCTCCGGGACAGGGTGGGACGGGGAGCTGTTTTTT.

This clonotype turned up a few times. CDR3 amino acids: CASSYLIMGLAGGTNTYEQYF. In DNA form, the CDR3 reads TGTGCCAGCAGTTACCTAATCATGGGACTAGCGGGAGGAACGAACACCTACGAGCAGTACTTC. V usage is TRBV6-5 and J usage is TRBJ2-7, with 15 bases lining up with TRBD2. The CDR3 runs 21 residues. V was pared by 2 bases and J by 2 bases, with 16 bases of the junction left unmatched. CDR1 and CDR2 from the germline V gene are MNHEY and SVGAGI.

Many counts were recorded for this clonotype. The CDR3 loop reads CASSPGTRSSYNEQFF. The CDR3 coding sequence is TGTGCCAGCAGCCCCGGGACACGGAGCTCCTACAATGAGCAGTTCTTC. This chain connects TRBV12-3 or TRBV12-4 to TRBJ2-1, with a tentative D call TRBD1 (6 bases). This CDR3 has 16 amino acids. The V end was cut by 6 bases, the J end by 0 bases, with 15 bases between.

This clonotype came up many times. CDR3 coding DNA: TGTGCCAGCAGGTTAAGGGGAGTGGACAGGGAACATGGCTACACCTTC. Amino acid sequence: CASRLRGVDREHGYTF. The V call is TRBV27, the J call TRBJ1-2; TRBD1 matches at 8 bases. There are 16 residues in the CDR3. Trimming removed 6 bases from V and 6 bases from J; junction bases left unmatched: 15. Germline CDR1 reads MNHEY; CDR2 reads SMNVEV (reference sequence).